This T cell receptor (beta chain) appears in the sequencing data of a study of OX40 agonist ivuxolimab in advanced cancers. Across the study: Patients were dosed with the agonistic anti-OX40 (CD134) antibody ivuxolimab. Study observations and caveats: Among the lowest levels of clonal expansion were found in partial responders at 0.1-3.0 mg/kg.

V was pared by 0 bases and J by 0 bases, with 11 bases of the junction left unmatched. The CDR3 extends over 19 amino acids. Germline CDR1 MNHEY, CDR2 SMNVEV (reference sequence). As for this clone: Its antigen is not identified.

Using immunoSEQ multiplex PCR, the repertoire was profiled, and TCRdb retains in-frame clones only, with some absent. The data contain roughly 99,000 clones, 75% to 95% of them singletons. The TCR sequence derives from an adult with an advanced solid tumor such as melanoma, head and neck, liver or kidney cancer. The chain combines TRBV27 with TRBJ1-3, with TRBD1 matching over 7 bases. The sample was CD4+ or CD8+ T cells sorted from blood, taken in a trial of the OX40 agonist ivuxolimab. The CDR3 protein is CASSLSKDTGVISGNTIYF. DNA of the CDR3: TGTGCCAGCAGTTTATCGAAGGACACAGGGGTTATCTCTGGAAACACCATATATTTT.